This TCR beta chain derives from a study of T-cell reconstitution after alpha-beta-depleted transplantation in children. Study-level findings and limits: Where some patients showed high TCRbeta diversity at day 60, it came from recipient T cells and thymic progenitors that had survived.

The sample holds many counts of this clonotype. Its antigen is unknown. As it was prepared, the TCRbeta library received unique molecular identifiers. Using its own MiXCR run on the PCR reads, TCRdb lists one record per CDR3 protein. The table has under 750,000 distinct CDR3 sequences, roughly 23% seen once; the top ten hold 13% to 15%. The sequences come from PBMCs, mostly from graft donor cells, collected 360 days after TCRalphabeta/CD19-depleted stem cell transplant. This receptor was identified in a boy under two years old who had a stem cell transplant for acute myeloid leukemia, so the T cells may come from the graft donor.

CDR3 DNA: TGTGCCAGCAGCCTGGGAACCAAAAACATTCAGTACTTC. This sequence encodes CASSLGTKNIQYF. V usage is TRBV3-1 and J usage is TRBJ2-4, with D unresolved. CDR3 length: 13 residues. Trimming shortened V by 4 bases and J by 2 bases, and 6 bases separated the two germline ends. The germline CDR1 and CDR2 sequences are LGHDT and YNNKEL (reference sequence).